A single sample gave rise to the 30 T cell receptor beta chains below, sequenced in a study of T cells in localized non-small cell lung cancer. Assay used: immunoSEQ multiplex PCR; TCRdb lists only in-frame clones, some missing. The sample lists 7,000 to 8,500 clones, around 56% seen once, with approximately 8.4% in the top ten. This specimen consisted of lymph node tissue, obtained before any cancer treatment. The receptor source for this set is a male donor older than 55 with stage I squamous cell lung carcinoma.

Note on this clone: One junction end does not reproduce the germline sequence, and a read error may be involved. The V call is TRBV18, the J call TRBJ2-3; D gene ambiguous. Germline assignment: CDR1 KGHSH and CDR2 LQKENI. The CDR3 spans 14 residues. Written as DNA, the CDR3 is TGTGCCAGCTCACCGGCGACGGGCCCAGATATGCAGTATTTT. It translates to CASSPATGPDMQYF.

This clone has only a few counts. This chain connects TRBV11-3 to TRBJ2-5; 10 bases match TRBD1. From germline, CDR1 is SGHNT and CDR2 YENEEA. The V and J ends lost 5 bases and 7 bases, in that order; junction bases with no gene match: 7. This CDR3 contains 14 residues. The CDR3 is CASSAGTGDGTQYF. The DNA of the CDR3 is TGTGCCAGCAGCGCCGGGACAGGGGACGGGACCCAGTACTTC.

The chain is built from TRBV19 and TRBJ1-1; D is ambiguous. Germline V CDR1 and CDR2: LNHDA, SQIVND (reference sequence). Trimming pared 6 bases from V and 8 bases from J, leaving 16 bases between. This CDR3 is built from 13 residues. The CDR3, as DNA: TGTGCCAGTAGCCCATCCGGACGGCGGGAAGCTTTCTTT. It specifies CASSPSGRREAFF.

V usage is TRBV14 and J usage is TRBJ2-5; 7 nucleotides line up with TRBD2. The V segment lost 4 bases and the J segment 5 bases; nucleotides outside the gene matches: 7. Germline-derived CDR1 and CDR2 are SGHDN and FVKESK. The CDR3 sequence is 14 residues long. CDR3 coding DNA: TGTGCCAGCAGCCCGGTGAGCGGGACGGAGACCCAGTACTTC. It translates to CASSPVSGTETQYF. The full variable domain, its missing parts supplied by reference TRBV14 and TRBJ2-5, is EAGVTQFPSHSVIEKGQTVTLRCDPISGHDNLYWYRRVMGKEIKFLLHFVKESKQDESGMPNNRFLAERTGGTYSTLKVQPAELEDSGVYFCASSPVSGTETQYFGPGTRLLVL.

V gene TRBV6-8 combines with J gene TRBJ2-1, with 9 bases fitting TRBD1. Germline V gene data show CDR1 as MNHGY and CDR2 as SAAAGT. Trimming cost V 6 bases and J 12 bases; bases outside gene matches: 18. The CDR3 spans 16 residues. The CDR3 loop reads CASSATGTGPLWGQFF. CDR3 DNA sequence: TGTGCCAGCAGCGCAACCGGGACAGGGCCCTTATGGGGGCAGTTCTTC.

A few counts support this clone. The chain has TRBV27 and TRBJ2-1; a possible D gene is TRBD2 (5 bases). The germline CDR1 and CDR2 sequences are MNHEY and SMNVEV (reference sequence). Trimming shortened V by 5 bases and J by 0 bases, and 14 bases separated the two germline ends. The CDR3 loop spans 16 amino acids. Here the CDR3 DNA reads TGTGCCAGCAGTCCGCCGGGGAGTCGCTCCTACAATGAGCAGTTCTTC. Translated, it gives CASSPPGSRSYNEQFF.

This chain connects TRBV10-2 to TRBJ2-3; D perhaps matches TRBD2 (6 bases). V was trimmed by 3 bases and J by 4 bases, leaving 17 bases between them. This CDR3 comprises 16 residues. Per the germline V gene, CDR1 is WSHSY and CDR2 is SAAADI. CDR3 protein: CASSDRLAGRADTQYF. CDR3 in DNA: TGCGCCAGCAGTGATCGTTTGGCGGGGCGCGCAGATACGCAGTATTTT.

This clone was seen a handful of times. This chain joins TRBV11-3 and TRBJ2-5; a weak D match, TRBD1 (6 bases). Per the germline V gene, CDR1 is SGHNT and CDR2 is YENEEA. V dropped 3 bases and J dropped 2 bases, with 10 bases sitting between them. The CDR3 length is 14 residues. In nucleotides, the CDR3 is TGTGCCAGCAGCTTGGTGGACAGTCAAGAGACCCAGTACTTC. Its protein is CASSLVDSQETQYF. Full variable domain (outside the CDR3, taken from reference TRBV11-3 and TRBJ2-5): EAGVVQSPRYKIIEKKQPVAFWCNPISGHNTLYWYLQNLGQGPELLIRYENEEAVDDSQLPKDRFSAERLKGVDSTLKIQPAELGDSAVYLCASSLVDSQETQYFGPGTRLLVL.

This clone appeared a few times. CDR3 protein: CASSYWDNYNEQFF. As DNA, the CDR3 is TGTGCCAGCAGTTATTGGGACAACTACAATGAGCAGTTCTTC. The chain joins TRBV6-8 to TRBJ2-1, with D maybe TRBD1 (6 bases). Germline V gene sequence: CDR1 MNHGY, CDR2 SAAAGT. This CDR3 has 14 amino acids. The ends were cut back, 3 bases at V and 3 bases at J, with 9 bases in the middle.

The chain links TRBV15 to TRBJ1-3; tentatively, D is TRBD1 (6 bases). Germline V gives CDR1 LNHNV, CDR2 YYDKDF (reference sequence). The V end was cut by 2 bases, the J end by 2 bases, with 13 bases between. The CDR3 sequence is 16 residues long. CDR3 DNA sequence: TGTGCCACCAGCAGACCCAATCGGACAGCTGGAAACACCATATATTTT. Amino acids: CATSRPNRTAGNTIYF.

The table lists this clone with a few counts. V gene TRBV6-8 combines with J gene TRBJ2-6; D may be TRBD1 or TRBD2 (5 bases each). CDR1 and CDR2 from the germline V gene are MNHGY and SAAAGT. The CDR3 totals 16 residues. V lost 4 bases and J lost 0, with 10 bases in between. DNA for the CDR3: TGTGCCAGCAGTTCCCGGGGCGTCTCTGGGGCCAACGTCCTGACTTTC. It is translated as CASSSRGVSGANVLTF.

In this sample, this clone turned up once. The chain employs TRBV18 and TRBJ2-2; 7 nucleotides agree with TRBD1. V lost 4 bases to trimming and J lost 2 bases; unmatched junction nucleotides: 4. The CDR3 spans 15 residues. Germline V gives CDR1 KGHSH, CDR2 LQKENI. The CDR3 sequence is CASSRGDSNTGELFF. The DNA of the CDR3 is TGTGCCAGCTCACGAGGGGACAGCAACACCGGGGAGCTGTTTTTT.

The chain uses TRBV6-8 and TRBJ1-5; D not resolved. CDR3 size: 13 residues. The germline V and J ends were trimmed by 10 bases and 3 bases, with 13 bases remaining between them. The germline V gene has CDR1 MNHGY and CDR2 SAAAGT. The CDR3 DNA sequence: TGTGCCATCAGAGGAACTACCAATCAGCCCCAGCATTTT. This gives the protein CAIRGTTNQPQHF.

The J gene is TRBJ2-2, the V gene TRBV9; the match to TRBD2 covers 8 bases. CDR3 length: 15 amino acids. Trimming at V came to 1 base and at J to 6 bases, leaving 5 bases not matched to a gene. Germline loops: CDR1 SGDLS, CDR2 YYNGEE. As DNA, the CDR3 is TGTGCCAGCAGCGTAAGGAGCGGGAGCGCCGGGGAGCTGTTTTTT. Translating gives CASSVRSGSAGELFF. The entire variable domain, with the rest obtained from reference TRBV9 and TRBJ2-2, is as follows: DSGVTQTPKHLITATGQRVTLRCSPRSGDLSVYWYQQSLDQGLQFLIQYYNGEERAKGNILERFSAQQFPDLHSELNLSSLELGDSALYFCASSVRSGSAGELFFGEGSRLTVL.

This rearrangement joins TRBV14 to TRBJ2-2; TRBD2 is a possible D gene (6 bases). This CDR3 spans 16 amino acids. Trimming removed 2 bases from V and 7 bases from J, with 17 bases in between. Per germline, CDR1 SGHDN and CDR2 FVKESK. CDR3 sequence (DNA): TGTGCCAGCAGCCAAAGAAAATCTTGGGGGGTCGGGGAGCTGTTTTTT. This encodes CASSQRKSWGVGELFF. The variable domain in full, with the rest retrieved from reference TRBV14 and TRBJ2-2, is EAGVTQFPSHSVIEKGQTVTLRCDPISGHDNLYWYRRVMGKEIKFLLHFVKESKQDESGMPNNRFLAERTGGTYSTLKVQPAELEDSGVYFCASSQRKSWGVGELFFGEGSRLTVL.

This clone was counted between two and nine times. The chain links TRBV14 to TRBJ2-1; D remains ambiguous. CDR3 size: 13 residues. V was pared by 1 base and J by 9 bases, with 10 bases between. Germline V CDR1 and CDR2: SGHDN, FVKESK. The CDR3 sequence is CASSQATWGEQFF. The CDR3 DNA sequence: TGTGCCAGCAGCCAAGCTACTTGGGGTGAGCAGTTCTTC.

This clone rates as medium-sized. The CDR3 loop reads CASSYRDRENYGYTF. The DNA of the CDR3 is TGTGCCAGCAGCTACCGGGACAGGGAGAACTATGGCTACACCTTC. The J gene is TRBJ1-2, the V gene TRBV11-3, with 9 bases that match TRBD1. Per the germline V gene, CDR1 is SGHNT and CDR2 is YENEEA. The CDR3 runs to 15 residues. V lost 4 bases, J lost 2 bases, and 5 bases stayed unmatched.

The rearrangement uses TRBV28 and TRBJ1-1; weak D call: TRBD1 (5 bases). CDR1 and CDR2 from the germline V gene are MDHEN and SYDVKM. This CDR3 comprises 13 residues. Trimming pared 0 bases from V and 6 bases from J, leaving 8 bases between. CDR3 protein: CASSLWEGPEAFF. The DNA of the CDR3 is TGTGCCAGCAGTTTATGGGAGGGGCCTGAAGCTTTCTTT.

The DNA of the CDR3 is TGTGCCAGTAGCCACAGGGGAGGGGAGACCCAGTACTTC. This gives the protein CASSHRGGETQYF. The genes are TRBV19 and TRBJ2-5; D possibly uses TRBD1 or TRBD2 (7 bases each). The CDR3 contains 13 residues. The ends were cut back, 6 bases at V and 5 bases at J, with 13 bases in the middle. Germline CDR1 reads LNHDA; CDR2 reads SQIVND (reference sequence).

This clone was observed a handful of times. This chain joins TRBV1 and TRBJ2-3; no check of the table's D call, TRBD2, against the DNA was made. TRBV1 is labeled a pseudogene. The CDR3 loop spans 18 amino acids. The CDR3 region is CASSQDGSRLPSTDTQYF. In DNA, the CDR3 is TGCGCCAGCAGCCAAGACGGGAGCAGACTACCTAGCACAGATACGCAGTATTTT.

This chain uses TRBV19 with TRBJ2-5, with 8 bases aligning to TRBD1. This CDR3 comprises 15 residues. After removal of 5 bases from V and 5 bases from J, the junction contained 10 bases not matched to a gene. CDR1 is LNHDA, CDR2 SQIVND, per germline (reference sequence). The CDR3 nucleotides read TGTGCCAGTAGTTCTCCCCAGGGGGCCCGGGAGACCCAGTACTTC. It is translated as CASSSPQGARETQYF.

The V and J genes are TRBV6-4 and TRBJ2-1, with a possible D match to TRBD1 (5 bases). CDR1 and CDR2 from the germline V gene are MRHNA and SNTAGT. Trimming removed 8 bases at V and 0 bases at J, with 14 bases between. There are 15 residues in the CDR3. The CDR3 protein is CASQRGLSSYNEQFF. The CDR3, as DNA: TGTGCCAGCCAAAGGGGTTTAAGCTCCTACAATGAGCAGTTCTTC.

V gene TRBV29-1 combines with J gene TRBJ2-7; maybe TRBD2 (5 bases). V lost 1 base and J lost 0, with 10 bases in between. This CDR3 contains 14 residues. The germline V gene has CDR1 SQVTM and CDR2 ANQGSEA. CDR3 sequence: CSVEGSGSSYEQYF. CDR3 nucleotides: TGCAGCGTTGAAGGGTCGGGAAGCTCCTACGAGCAGTACTTC.

The chain combines TRBV2 with TRBJ2-7, with a possible D match to TRBD2 (5 bases). Germline V gives CDR1 SNHLY, CDR2 FYNNEI. Trimming left V 9 bases short and J 0 bases short, with 9 bases between. This CDR3 contains 12 residues. The CDR3 protein is CASRERSYEQYF. CDR3 DNA sequence: TGTGCCAGTAGGGAGCGCTCCTACGAGCAGTACTTC.

This clone was recorded a few times. The chain couples TRBV6-8 to TRBJ2-1; weak D call: TRBD2 (5 bases). Germline CDR1 reads MNHGY; CDR2 reads SAAAGT. V shed 5 bases and J shed 6 bases, with 8 bases lying between them. The CDR3 loop spans 12 amino acids. The CDR3 DNA sequence: TGTGCCAGCAGTCGGGGTTTCAATGAGCAGTTCTTC. It translates to CASSRGFNEQFF.

The chain uses TRBV6-8 and TRBJ1-1, with 7 bases aligning to TRBD1. The V segment lost 5 bases and the J segment 5 bases; nucleotides outside the gene matches: 5. CDR3 size: 13 residues. CDR1 MNHGY and CDR2 SAAAGT come from the germline V gene. In DNA form, the CDR3 reads TGTGCCAGCAGTATCACAGGGGAAACTGAAGCTTTCTTT. It translates to CASSITGETEAFF.

This chain uses TRBV28 with TRBJ2-7, with 9 bases matching TRBD2. The CDR3 runs 16 residues. V lost 1 base and J lost 3; bases outside the gene matches: 7. Germline lookup yields CDR1 MDHEN and CDR2 SYDVKM. CDR3 sequence reads: CASSLSSGLADYEQYF. The CDR3 DNA sequence: TGTGCCAGCAGTTTATCGTCGGGACTAGCCGACTACGAGCAGTACTTC.

In this sample, this clone turned up once. V gene TRBV14 combines with J gene TRBJ1-1, with D hard to call. V was trimmed by 4 bases and J by 7 bases, leaving 7 bases between them. This CDR3 comprises 11 residues. The germline V gene has CDR1 SGHDN and CDR2 FVKESK. This chain's CDR3 is CASSRLGEAFF. Here the CDR3 DNA reads TGTGCCAGCAGCCGCCTCGGTGAAGCTTTCTTT.

The genes are TRBV18 and TRBJ1-2; 11 bases are a match to TRBD1. The V and J ends lost 5 bases and 8 bases, in that order; junction bases with no gene match: 7. This CDR3 spans 14 amino acids. CDR1 KGHSH and CDR2 LQKENI come from the germline V gene. The CDR3 nucleotides read TGTGCCAGCTCAACCGGGACAGGGGGAGAGGGCTACACCTTC. Translating gives CASSTGTGGEGYTF.

The V gene is TRBV7-6, the J gene TRBJ2-4, with 7 bases fitting TRBD1. Germline CDR1 and CDR2: SGHVS and FNYEAQ. The trim removed 4 bases at V and 7 bases at J, leaving 7 bases unmatched. CDR3 length: 14 amino acids. CDR3 in DNA: TGTGCCAGCAGCTCCACGACAGGGTCGAACATTCAGTACTTC. This gives the protein CASSSTTGSNIQYF. The full variable domain, rest sourced from reference TRBV7-6 and TRBJ2-4, is GAGVSQSPRYKVTKRGQDVALRCDPISGHVSLYWYRQALGQGPEFLTYFNYEAQQDKSGLPNDRFSAERPEGSISTLTIQRTEQRDSAMYRCASSSTTGSNIQYFGAGTRLSVL.